These 11 T cell receptor beta chains came from one sample sequenced in a study of cytomegalovirus exposure and HLA in healthy donors (dated by TCRdb to the late 2010s). Library preparation was by the immunoSEQ multiplex PCR assay. The multiplex PCR relied on a mix of 60 forward primers for TCR Vbeta segments and 13 reverse primers for TCR Jbeta segments. Drawn from immuneACCESS, this table holds only the in-frame rearrangements with V and J called that TCRdb kept. Clones are partly lost; checked studies trace under half to an unresolved V gene and leave the rest unexplained. The sample yields about 200,000 clones; 65% to 85% were counted once. The ten largest clonotypes hold 2.5% to 3% of the sample. Sequences were obtained from PBMCs. These receptors were taken from a man aged 25 to 45 in good health and CMV-seronegative.

The rearrangement uses TRBV15 and TRBJ2-2; tentative D call: TRBD2 (5 bases). The CDR3 totals 15 residues. CDR1 and CDR2 from the germline V gene are LNHNV and YYDKDF (reference sequence). Trimming shortened V by 3 bases and J by 4 bases, and 12 bases separated the two germline ends. CDR3 in amino acids: CATSSGGWGTGELFF. The CDR3 coding sequence is TGTGCCACCAGCAGTGGAGGCTGGGGCACCGGGGAGCTGTTTTTT.

The chain carries TRBV5-1 and TRBJ2-1; 7 nucleotides align to TRBD1. V dropped 0 bases and J dropped 11; count of bases not matched to a gene: 17. Germline CDR1 SGHRS, CDR2 YFSETQ. This CDR3 has 17 residues. The CDR3 loop reads CASSLARSGQKKLQQFF. CDR3 bases: TGCGCCAGCAGCTTGGCCAGGTCGGGACAGAAGAAATTGCAGCAGTTCTTC.

The chain employs TRBV11-2 and TRBJ1-2; TRBD1 is a possible D gene (6 bases). Trimming shortened V by 1 base and J by 6 bases, and 15 bases separated the two germline ends. The length of the CDR3 is 15 residues. Per germline, CDR1 SGHAT and CDR2 FQNNGV. CDR3 DNA: TGTGCCAGCAGCTTAGTTATGGGGGCGCGAGATGGCTACACCTTC. It codes for CASSLVMGARDGYTF. Drawing the rest from reference TRBV11-2 and TRBJ1-2, the complete variable domain is EAGVAQSPRYKIIEKRQSVAFWCNPISGHATLYWYQQILGQGPKLLIQFQNNGVVDDSQLPKDRFSAERLKGVDSTLKIQPAKLEDSAVYLCASSLVMGARDGYTFGSGTRLTVV.

V and J are TRBV5-1 and TRBJ1-4; D is ambiguous. Germline lookup yields CDR1 SGHRS and CDR2 YFSETQ. Trimming stripped 3 bases from V and 2 bases from J, with 8 bases between. The CDR3 length is 14 residues. This chain's CDR3 is CASSWRATNEKLFF. Here the CDR3 DNA reads TGCGCCAGCAGCTGGAGGGCGACTAATGAAAAACTGTTTTTT. Looking up the rest from reference TRBV5-1 and TRBJ1-4 gives the full variable domain: KAGVTQTPRYLIKTRGQQVTLSCSPISGHRSVSWYQQTPGQGLQFLFEYFSETQRNKGNFPGRFSGRQFSNSRSEMNVSTLELGDSALYLCASSWRATNEKLFFGSGTQLSVL.

The gene calls are TRBV29-1 and TRBJ2-3; 7 nucleotides agree with TRBD1. In germline, CDR1 is SQVTM, CDR2 ANQGSEA. CDR3 length: 13 amino acids. V was clipped by 7 bases and J by 2 bases; unmatched bases: 6. The CDR3 DNA sequence: TGCAGCGCTGAGGGGACAGCCACAGATACGCAGTATTTT. Translation gives CSAEGTATDTQYF.

The chain's CDR3 is CASSQEGRGGSLEQYF. The CDR3 DNA is TGCGCCAGCAGCCAAGAGGGGCGGGGGGGATCTCTCGAGCAGTACTTC. This chain joins TRBV4-1 and TRBJ2-7, with 9 nucleotides matching TRBD2. V gave up 0 bases and J gave up 6 bases; unmatched junction bases: 9. CDR3 length: 16 residues. CDR1 MGHRA and CDR2 YSYEKL come from the germline V gene.

This rearrangement joins TRBV5-1 to TRBJ2-1; 8 nucleotides align to TRBD2. There are 15 residues in the CDR3. Trimming removed 5 bases from V and 2 bases from J; junction bases left unmatched: 6. Per the germline V gene, CDR1 is SGHRS and CDR2 is YFSETQ. The CDR3 DNA reads TGCGCCAGCAGTTTTAGCGGGACTACCTACAATGAGCAGTTCTTC. This encodes CASSFSGTTYNEQFF.

CDR3 in amino acids: CASSLEGRTGTPLHF. The CDR3 coding sequence is TGCGCCAGCAGCTTGGAGGGCAGGACCGGGACACCCCTCCACTTT. This rearrangement joins TRBV5-1 to TRBJ1-6; D gene unclear. The CDR3 runs to 15 residues. Germline V gene sequence: CDR1 SGHRS, CDR2 YFSETQ. The V end was cut by 0 bases, the J end by 11 bases, with 15 bases between.

The chain uses TRBV19 and TRBJ2-1, with D possibly TRBD2 on 5 matching bases. The V and J ends lost 7 bases and 9 bases respectively, with 19 bases between them. The germline CDR1 and CDR2 sequences are LNHDA and SQIVND (reference sequence). The CDR3 has 14 residues. CDR3 in amino acids: CASTLLGGEGEQFF. As DNA, the CDR3 is TGTGCCAGTACCCTCTTGGGTGGTGAGGGTGAGCAGTTCTTC. The whole variable domain, filled in from reference TRBV19 and TRBJ2-1, reads DGGITQSPKYLFRKEGQNVTLSCEQNLNHDAMYWYRQDPGQGLRLIYYSQIVNDFQKGDIAEGYSVSREKKESFPLTVTSAQKNPTAFYLCASTLLGGEGEQFFGPGTRLTVL.

The table lists this clone with a few counts. The gene calls are TRBV9 and TRBJ2-3; the match to TRBD1 covers 7 bases. Trimming took 4 bases from V and 2 from J; bases not matched to a gene: 10. CDR1 and CDR2 from the germline V gene are SGDLS and YYNGEE. This CDR3 has 16 residues. CDR3 bases: TGTGCCAGCAGCCCTCCCCAAGGGACAGACACAGATACGCAGTATTTT. Protein sequence: CASSPPQGTDTDTQYF.

The chain is built from TRBV5-1 and TRBJ2-5, with D possibly TRBD1 on 6 matching bases. Trimming took 3 bases from V and 2 from J, leaving 14 bases between them. The length of the CDR3 is 15 residues. CDR1 and CDR2 from the germline V gene are SGHRS and YFSETQ. The DNA for the CDR3 is TGCGCCAGCAGCTCGGCTGGGACATATCAAGAGACCCAGTACTTC. This gives the protein CASSSAGTYQETQYF.